This T cell receptor beta chain was profiled in a study of PD-L1 blockade in urothelial cancer. Background on the study: Atezolizumab was started by patients in the mid-2010s at 1,200 mg intravenously every 3 weeks. Patients had received 0 to 3 prior chemotherapy regimens. Blood underwent analysis 3 weeks (second dose) and 6 weeks after treatment began.

This CDR3 has 11 amino acids. Deletions cut 6 bases from V and 8 bases from J, with 7 bases between. CDR1 is MNHNY and CDR2 is SVGAGI in the germline V gene (reference sequence). This sample's time point: peripheral blood 6 weeks after treatment start. This clone was counted only a few times. Here immunoSEQ multiplex PCR was the method, and the copy in TCRdb shows in-frame clones only, minus some. The table lists about 25,000 clones, approximately 81% of them singletons. The V gene is TRBV6-6, the J gene TRBJ1-4, with unresolved D. The TCR sequence derives from an older man with urothelial cancer. Sequencing was performed on PBMCs, taken around atezolizumab (anti-PD-L1) treatment. The CDR3 DNA sequence: TGTGCCAGCAGCTCGGGGGAAAAACTGTTTTTT. Protein product: CASSSGEKLFF.